This TCR beta chain derives from a study of graft-versus-host responses after intestinal transplantation. Study-wide results and caveats: Recipient marrow showed GvH clones, some seen first in ileum or blood. Peak circulating GvH clone levels tracked with early post-transplant HvG declines. Clonal ratios of graft-versus-host to host-versus-graft in allografts were high for patients exhibiting graft-donor T cell macrochimerism.

The CDR3 is made up of 19 amino acids. The bone marrow was collected post-transplant, and it came from the posterior iliac crest or another site. Sequencing was performed with immunoSEQ multiplex PCR; in TCRdb, only in-frame clones are kept and a portion is missing. This table has some 70,000 clones, roughly 92% appearing once. Points on this clone: What it recognizes is unknown.

The TCR sequence derives from a human patient who received an intestinal transplant, so some T cells may come from the graft donor. The specimen was bone marrow, collected roughly 110 weeks after intestinal transplantation. The chain is built from TRBV21-1 and TRBJ1-5; TRBD1 is taken as the D call from the table, unchecked against the DNA. TRBV21-1 is a documented pseudogene. The CDR3, as DNA: TGTGCCAGCAGCAAAGTAGTAGGGGAACATCAATGGGTGCATCAGCCCCAGCATTTT. It specifies CASSKVVGEHQWVHQPQHF.